The 30 T cell receptor beta chains reported below all come from one sample, sequenced in a study of identical twins. TCRdb called the 5' RACE reads again in MiXCR, with one record for every CDR3 protein. Of around 1.7 million distinct CDR3 sequences in the sample, under 35% were seen once. The sequencing input was cord blood. The receptors here all came from a newborn girl in good health.

V and J are TRBV20-1 and TRBJ1-1; D uncertain. The CDR3 contains 11 residues. Germline V gives CDR1 DFQATT, CDR2 SNEGSKA (reference sequence). Deletions cut 5 bases from V and 6 bases from J, with 10 bases between. The CDR3 DNA is TGCAGTGCTTCGGACCTCTCTGAAGCTTTCTTT. Its protein product is CSASDLSEAFF.

V and J are TRBV6-4 and TRBJ2-7, with 8 bases aligning to TRBD2. J lost 7 bases, V lost 2 bases, and 10 bases had no gene match. The CDR3 has 15 residues. Germline CDR1 and CDR2: MRHNA and SNTAGT. This CDR3 is CASSDLAGPPTEQYF. The CDR3 DNA reads as TGTGCCAGCAGTGACCTAGCGGGCCCTCCTACGGAGCAGTACTTC.

This chain joins TRBV20-1 and TRBJ2-2; TRBD1 agrees at 7 bases. This CDR3 has 14 residues. V lost 3 bases to trimming and J lost 8 bases; unmatched junction nucleotides: 9. Germline loops: CDR1 DFQATT, CDR2 SNEGSKA (reference sequence). Here the CDR3 DNA reads TGCAGTGCTAGCCCCTTCCTGACAGGGGGGGAGCTGTTTTTT. Translated: CSASPFLTGGELFF.

This clonotype was observed a handful of times. This rearrangement joins TRBV7-2 to TRBJ2-5; D may be TRBD1 or TRBD2 (5 bases each). The assigned J gene may be wrong: the sequence end matches TRBJ2-7 better. The CDR3 sequence is 16 residues long. Germline V gives CDR1 SGHTA, CDR2 FQGNSA. The CDR3 here is CASSSTTGTTNYEQYF. The CDR3 DNA is TGTGCCAGCAGCTCCACCACCGGGACCACCAATTACGAGCAGTACTTC.

This clonotype was counted between two and nine times. V is TRBV21-1 and J is TRBJ1-1; TRBD1 is taken as the D call from the table, unchecked against the DNA. TRBV21-1 represents a pseudogene. There are 11 residues in the CDR3. This CDR3 is CATPWGTEAFF. CDR3 coding DNA: TGTGCCACCCCCTGGGGGACTGAAGCTTTCTTT.

At least ten counts were recorded for this clonotype. The V gene is TRBV27, the J gene TRBJ2-3; D is ambiguous. This CDR3 comprises 13 residues. Germline lookup yields CDR1 MNHEY and CDR2 SMNVEV (reference sequence). V was clipped by 2 bases and J by 2 bases, with 5 bases between them. The CDR3 DNA is TGTGCCAGCAGTTTACTCCTCACAGATACGCAGTATTTT. Translating gives CASSLLLTDTQYF.

This chain links TRBV4-2 with TRBJ1-1; 10 positions match TRBD1. The V gene's germline CDR1 is LGHNA and CDR2 YNFKEQ. V dropped 4 bases and J dropped 12; count of bases not matched to a gene: 5. The CDR3 spans 12 residues. The CDR3 nucleotides read TGTGCCAGCAGCCCTGGGGACAGGGGTACTTTCTTT. Encoded protein: CASSPGDRGTFF.

In its sample, this clonotype was seen a few times. This chain connects TRBV7-9 to TRBJ2-7; D possibly corresponds to TRBD1 (6 bases). Trimming cost V 5 bases and J 6 bases, with 26 bases left between them. This CDR3 has 17 amino acids. From germline, CDR1 is SEHNR and CDR2 FQNEAQ (reference sequence). CDR3 nucleotides: TGTGCCAGCAGCGTAAGCCCTGGAGCAGGGGCAATGGGCGAGCAGTACTTC. Its translation: CASSVSPGAGAMGEQYF.

The V and J genes are TRBV3-1 and TRBJ1-6; no clear D gene. V lost 1 base to trimming and J lost 7 bases, with 17 bases between them. CDR3 size: 17 residues. The germline CDR1 and CDR2 sequences are LGHDT and YNNKEL (reference sequence). The CDR3 sequence: CASSQAPGRTFNSPLHF. Here the CDR3 DNA reads TGTGCCAGCAGCCAAGCCCCAGGACGGACCTTCAATTCACCCCTCCACTTT.

The chain combines TRBV12-3 or TRBV12-4 with TRBJ2-3; no reliable D call. Trimming removed 6 bases at V and 1 base at J, with 8 bases between. The CDR3 runs to 13 residues. The chain's CDR3 is CASRVTGTDTQYF. Written as DNA, the CDR3 is TGTGCCAGCAGAGTTACCGGCACAGATACGCAGTATTTT.

The genes are TRBV20-1 and TRBJ2-7, with 8 bases lining up with TRBD1. The CDR3 is made up of 16 amino acids. The germline V gene has CDR1 DFQATT and CDR2 SNEGSKA (reference sequence). The trim removed 0 bases at V and 4 bases at J, leaving 11 bases unmatched. In nucleotides, the CDR3 is TGCAGTGCTAGAGATAATACTCAAGGACAGGGATACGAGCAGTACTTC. Protein product: CSARDNTQGQGYEQYF.

V gene TRBV30 combines with J gene TRBJ2-3, with 10 bases that match TRBD1. The CDR3 is made up of 15 amino acids. CDR1 GTSNPN and CDR2 SVGIG come from the germline V gene (reference sequence). The junction had 3 bases not matched to a gene; V was cut back by 2 bases and J by 1 base. CDR3 residues: CAWSKGTGGTDTQYF. CDR3 nucleotides: TGTGCCTGGAGTAAGGGGACAGGGGGCACAGATACGCAGTATTTT.

The CDR3 is CASSPTPTGASTDTQYF. The DNA of the CDR3 is TGCGCCAGCAGCCCTACCCCAACAGGGGCAAGCACAGATACGCAGTATTTT. This chain uses TRBV5-1 with TRBJ2-3; 7 bases fit TRBD1. After removal of 4 bases from V and 0 bases from J, the junction contained 11 bases not matched to a gene. Per the germline V gene, CDR1 is SGHRS and CDR2 is YFSETQ. The CDR3 extends over 17 amino acids.

The V call is TRBV12-3 or TRBV12-4, the J call TRBJ2-5; the D gene is possibly TRBD1 (6 bases). With 3 bases removed from V and 5 bases from J, the gap between germline ends came to 13 bases. This CDR3 contains 14 residues. The CDR3 spells CASSFGHRVETQYF. Written as DNA, the CDR3 is TGTGCCAGCAGTTTTGGCCACAGGGTGGAGACCCAGTACTTC.

The chain joins TRBV4-2 to TRBJ2-1; TRBD1 or TRBD2 may be the D gene (5 bases each). Trimming shortened V by 3 bases and J by 4 bases, and 25 bases separated the two germline ends. Germline values: CDR1 LGHNA, CDR2 YNFKEQ. The CDR3 contains 19 residues. For the CDR3, the DNA is TGTGCCAGCAGCCAGGCTATAGACTGGGACCGATTGCCTTACAATGAGCAGTTCTTC. The encoded protein is CASSQAIDWDRLPYNEQFF.

The chain is built from TRBV18 and TRBJ2-1, with 11 positions matching TRBD2. V shed 2 bases, J shed 0 bases, and the junction held 9 bases outside the gene matches. Germline CDR1 is KGHSH and CDR2 is LQKENI. This CDR3 spans 19 amino acids. CDR3 nucleotides: TGTGCCAGCTCACCATCGGTAGCGGGAGGGCCTAGCTCCTACAATGAGCAGTTCTTC. It yields the protein CASSPSVAGGPSSYNEQFF.

The V call is TRBV4-2, the J call TRBJ2-7, with TRBD2 matching 10 bases. The junction had 9 bases not matched to a gene; V was cut back by 4 bases and J by 0 bases. Per germline, CDR1 LGHNA and CDR2 YNFKEQ. The CDR3 is 17 residues long. The CDR3 DNA is TGTGCCAGCAGCCGACAAACCGGGACTAGCGTCTCCTACGAGCAGTACTTC. It is translated as CASSRQTGTSVSYEQYF.

The DNA for the CDR3 is TGTGCCAGCAGTGTCGAGGCGGGGGGGCTGGAGACCCAGTACTTC. Amino acids: CASSVEAGGLETQYF. The chain couples TRBV2 to TRBJ2-7; the match to TRBD2 covers 9 bases. The end of the DNA aligns better with TRBJ2-5, so the J call may be wrong. The CDR3 covers 15 residues. Germline CDR1 reads SNHLY; CDR2 reads FYNNEI.

In its sample, this clonotype was seen a few times. This chain connects TRBV2 to TRBJ2-1; D not certain. The CDR3 extends over 13 amino acids. V shed 4 bases and J shed 8 bases, with 12 bases lying between them. Germline V gene data show CDR1 as SNHLY and CDR2 as FYNNEI. The CDR3 DNA reads as TGTGCCAGCAGTGGAATAATTATCGATGAGCAGTTCTTC. It translates to CASSGIIIDEQFF.

There are a few counts of this clonotype. This chain uses TRBV6-5 with TRBJ2-3; 13 bases line up with TRBD2. Losses at the gene ends were 0 bases for V and 1 base for J; bases not matched to a gene: 7. Germline V gives CDR1 MNHEY, CDR2 SVGAGI. CDR3 length: 19 residues. This CDR3 reads CASSYSGGGTSGGTDTQYF. The CDR3 bases are TGTGCCAGCAGTTACTCTGGGGGTGGGACTAGCGGGGGCACAGATACGCAGTATTTT.

This chain links TRBV6-1 with TRBJ1-5; unclear D gene. Germline V gives CDR1 MNHNS, CDR2 SASEGT. The CDR3 loop spans 14 amino acids. V gave up 0 bases and J gave up 3 bases, with 6 bases separating them. The CDR3 DNA sequence: TGTGCCAGCAGTGAAGCGGCCTTCAATCAGCCCCAGCATTTT. It codes for CASSEAAFNQPQHF.

The V gene is TRBV7-9, the J gene TRBJ2-7; D remains ambiguous. V was clipped by 3 bases and J by 3 bases, with 9 bases between them. Germline assignment: CDR1 SEHNR and CDR2 FQNEAQ (reference sequence). The length of the CDR3 is 13 residues. As DNA, the CDR3 is TGTGCCAGCAGCTTTCCTCATTACTACGAGCAGTACTTC. Translated: CASSFPHYYEQYF.

This clonotype was detected ten times or more. This chain connects TRBV25-1 to TRBJ1-2; the D gene is possibly TRBD1 (6 bases). The germline V gene encodes CDR1 MGHDK and CDR2 SYGVNS. This CDR3 comprises 14 residues. Deletions cut 1 base from V and 2 bases from J, with 8 bases between. The CDR3 reads CASSELQGNYGYTF. CDR3 sequence (DNA): TGTGCCAGCAGTGAATTGCAGGGGAACTATGGCTACACCTTC.

CDR3 loop: CAISKGLADTDTQYF. CDR3 nucleotides: TGTGCCATCAGTAAGGGGCTAGCCGATACAGATACGCAGTATTTT. This chain links TRBV10-3 with TRBJ2-3; D may be TRBD1 or TRBD2 (5 bases each). Germline CDR1 and CDR2: ENHRY and SYGVKD. This CDR3 spans 15 amino acids. V shed 5 bases and J shed 3 bases, with 15 bases lying between them.

In this sample, this clonotype turned up a few times. V is TRBV7-8 and J is TRBJ2-2; no clear D gene. The CDR3 consists of 12 residues. Trimming cost V 5 bases and J 13 bases, with 14 bases left between them. Germline V gives CDR1 SGHVS, CDR2 FQNEAQ. CDR3 DNA sequence: TGTGCCAGCAGCCCAACATTCCAGGTGCTGTTTTTT. As protein: CASSPTFQVLFF.

This clonotype was seen at least ten times. The chain recombines TRBV27 with TRBJ2-7, with D unresolved. Germline loops: CDR1 MNHEY, CDR2 SMNVEV (reference sequence). V shed 10 bases and J shed 0 bases, with 10 bases lying between them. The CDR3 is 12 amino acids. The CDR3: CATRTASYEQYF. The CDR3 DNA reads TGTGCCACCAGGACGGCCTCCTACGAGCAGTACTTC.

With regard to this clonotype: A read error may explain this, as a much larger clone is one base away. This chain joins TRBV4-2 and TRBJ2-5; TRBD2 matches at 9 bases. Per the germline V gene, CDR1 is LGHNA and CDR2 is YNFKEQ. J lost 11 bases, V lost 4 bases, and 14 bases had no gene match. The CDR3 extends over 15 amino acids. The CDR3 loop reads CASSPAGGQNNEQYF. The DNA for the CDR3 is TGTGCCAGCAGCCCAGCGGGGGGCCAAAACAATGAGCAGTACTTC.

This clonotype has only a few counts. The rearrangement uses TRBV2 and TRBJ1-2, with 8 bases identical to TRBD1. Germline V gives CDR1 SNHLY, CDR2 FYNNEI. The CDR3 spans 12 residues. Unmatched junction bases numbered 6, after V lost 8 bases and J lost 7 bases. CDR3 sequence: CASERTGFGYTF. The DNA for the CDR3 is TGTGCCAGCGAACGGACAGGGTTTGGCTACACCTTC.

This clonotype was observed a few times. The chain joins TRBV30 to TRBJ2-5; either TRBD1 or TRBD2 may fit D (5 bases each). The better agreement between TRBJ2-7 and the DNA end casts doubt on the J call. The CDR3 length is 12 residues. Per germline, CDR1 GTSNPN and CDR2 SVGIG (reference sequence). The CDR3 DNA is TGTGCCTGGAGTGTTGAGGGGTACGAGCAGTACTTC. Translation: CAWSVEGYEQYF.

On this clonotype itself: The junction departs from the called germline gene at one end, perhaps through a read error. The chain couples TRBV28 to TRBJ1-2, with a tentative D call TRBD1 (6 bases). This CDR3 contains 13 residues. Germline-derived CDR1 and CDR2 are MDHEN and SYDVKM. The CDR3 sequence: CACSMGQRGGYTF. CDR3 DNA sequence: TGTGCCTGCAGCATGGGACAAAGAGGCGGCTACACCTTC.